The rows below give T cell receptor beta chains drawn from one sample of a study of blood T cells in healthy people across ages. TCRdb re-derived calls from the 5' RACE reads in MiXCR, one entry per CDR3 protein. The table records around 690,000 distinct CDR3 sequences, 45% to 65% of them present only once. Material: blood. Every receptor here comes from a man aged 55 to 70 in good health. Each CDR3 is given with its conserved first and last residue. A D gene is named only where the DNA matches it firmly. Expanded clones get a size class; other rows say once, few or many, or leave the size out.

J: TRBJ2-3
size: -
V: TRBV4-1
D: TRBD1
DNA: TGCGCCAGCAGTCCCCGGCTCCAACACAGGGGAGATACGCAGTATTTT
CDR3: CASSPRLQHRGDTQYF

J: TRBJ1-2
size: -
V: TRBV7-9
D: -
DNA: TGTGCCAGCAGCGCGCCGGCCAGGGGAAATGGTTACACCTTC
CDR3: CASSAPARGNGYTF

J: TRBJ1-2
size: -
V: TRBV12-3/TRBV12-4
D: -
DNA: TGTGCCAGCAGCATCACAGCGGGGGCCACCTTC
CDR3: CASSITAGATF

J: TRBJ2-7
size: few
V: TRBV12-3/TRBV12-4
D: -
DNA: TGTGCCAGCAGTTTAATGTACGAGCAGTACTTC
CDR3: CASSLMYEQYF

J: TRBJ2-4
size: once
V: TRBV28
D: TRBD2
DNA: TGTGCCAGCAGTACGCCTCGGGGGGGTCCAGCCAAAAACATTCAGTACTTC
CDR3: CASSTPRGGPAKNIQYF

J: TRBJ2-7
size: -
V: TRBV4-2
D: -
DNA: TGTGCCAGCAGCCAAGACGCCGGGGGCTCATCCTACGAGCAGTACTTC
CDR3: CASSQDAGGSSYEQYF

J: TRBJ1-2
size: -
V: TRBV10-3
D: TRBD1
DNA: TGTGCCATCAGTCAGACAGGGTGGGATGGCTACACCTTC
CDR3: CAISQTGWDGYTF

J: TRBJ2-7
size: -
V: TRBV6-6
D: TRBD1
DNA: TGTGCCAGCAGTTACCCAAGTAGGGGGCGAATGGACTACGAGCAGTACTTC
CDR3: CASSYPSRGRMDYEQYF

J: TRBJ2-5
size: -
V: TRBV18
D: -
DNA: TGTGCCAGCTCACCAACCGCCGGGGAGACCCAGTACTTC
CDR3: CASSPTAGETQYF

J: TRBJ2-5
size: few
V: TRBV29-1
D: -
DNA: TGCAGCGTTGAAGGGAGACAGACCTGGTACCAAGAGACCCAGTACTTC
CDR3: CSVEGRQTWYQETQYF

J: TRBJ1-5
size: -
V: TRBV20-1
D: TRBD1
DNA: TGCAGTGCTAACAGGGGCTACAATCAGCCCCAGCATTTT
CDR3: CSANRGYNQPQHF

J: TRBJ1-2
size: -
V: TRBV20-1
D: TRBD1
DNA: TGCAGTGCTAAGTTCCGGGACAGAGAGGGCTACACCTTC
CDR3: CSAKFRDREGYTF

J: TRBJ2-6
size: -
V: TRBV6-5
D: -
DNA: TGTGCCAGCAGTCACCCAGGGGATTACTCTGGGGCCAACGTCCTGACTTTC
CDR3: CASSHPGDYSGANVLTF

J: TRBJ2-5
size: -
V: TRBV21-1
D: -
DNA: TGTGCCAGCAGCAGCCGGGACAGGGGTCTAGAGACCCAGTACTTC
CDR3: CASSSRDRGLETQYF

J: TRBJ1-5
size: -
V: TRBV20-1
D: -
DNA: TGCAGTGCTCTCGGGCCCTTTAATCAGCCCCAGCATTTT
CDR3: CSALGPFNQPQHF

J: TRBJ2-1
size: -
V: TRBV24-1
D: TRBD1
DNA: TGTGCCACCAGTGATGGGACAGCAAAGTTCTTC
CDR3: CATSDGTAKFF

J: TRBJ1-5
size: -
V: TRBV12-3/TRBV12-4
D: TRBD1
DNA: TGTGCCAGCAGTTTAGGCGGGACAGGCCCGCCCCAGCATTTT
CDR3: CASSLGGTGPPQHF

J: TRBJ1-1
size: -
V: TRBV5-6
D: TRBD1
DNA: TGTGCCAGCAGCTTGGTAAGCCCGGGACAGAAAGCTTTCTTT
CDR3: CASSLVSPGQKAFF

J: TRBJ2-3
size: -
V: TRBV2
D: -
DNA: TGTGCCAGCATTCAGGGCGTCGCAGATACGCAGTATTTT
CDR3: CASIQGVADTQYF

J: TRBJ2-7
size: -
V: TRBV3-1
D: -
DNA: TGTGCCAGCAGCCAAGGACACACCTACGAGCAGTACTTC
CDR3: CASSQGHTYEQYF

J: TRBJ2-3
size: -
V: TRBV24-1
D: TRBD1
DNA: TGTGCCACCAGTGATAACAGGGGCGGTACAGATACGCAGTATTTT
CDR3: CATSDNRGGTDTQYF

J: TRBJ2-1
size: -
V: TRBV3-1
D: -
DNA: TGTGCCAGCAGCCAAGGGGTAGGGGGCAATGAGCAGTTCTTC
CDR3: CASSQGVGGNEQFF

J: TRBJ1-1
size: -
V: TRBV2
D: -
DNA: TGTGCCAGCAGGCCCCCAGGGCTGAACACTGAAGCTTTCTTT
CDR3: CASRPPGLNTEAFF

J: TRBJ2-5
size: -
V: TRBV7-6
D: -
DNA: TGTGCCAGCAGCTTAGTTGCGGCAGCAGCTGGTGGCGAGACCCAGTACTTC
CDR3: CASSLVAAAAGGETQYF

J: TRBJ1-4
size: -
V: TRBV11-2
D: -
DNA: TGTGCCAGCAGCTTAGCGGGCGGCCATAATGAAAAACTGTTTTTT
CDR3: CASSLAGGHNEKLFF

J: TRBJ1-1
size: -
V: TRBV3-1
D: -
DNA: TGTGCCAGCAGCCAAGATAACCGAAGGGCTATGAACACTGAAGCTTTCTTT
CDR3: CASSQDNRRAMNTEAFF

J: TRBJ2-1
size: -
V: TRBV27
D: TRBD2
DNA: TGTGCCAGCAGTCAAACAGCGGGAAGGTCCTACAATGAGCAGTTCTTC
CDR3: CASSQTAGRSYNEQFF

J: TRBJ1-4
size: few
V: TRBV29-1
D: -
DNA: TGCAGCGTAACAAGCGTAACTAATGAAAAACTGTTTTTT
CDR3: CSVTSVTNEKLFF

J: TRBJ2-5
size: -
V: TRBV20-1
D: TRBD2
DNA: TGCAGTGCTGCTAGCGGGGCCCCCGGGGATCAAGAGACCCAGTACTTC
CDR3: CSAASGAPGDQETQYF

J: TRBJ1-1
size: -
V: TRBV20-1
D: -
DNA: TGCAGTGCTTCTTACTCGGGTCCCTCGACTGAAGCTTTCTTT
CDR3: CSASYSGPSTEAFF

J: TRBJ2-3
size: -
V: TRBV7-8
D: TRBD1
DNA: TGTGCCAGCAGCCCCACGGACAGGGGGGATACGCAGTATTTT
CDR3: CASSPTDRGDTQYF

J: TRBJ1-2
size: few
V: TRBV29-1
D: -
DNA: TGCAGCGTTGAAGCCCCAAGAAGCGATGGCTACACCTTC
CDR3: CSVEAPRSDGYTF

J: TRBJ1-2
size: -
V: TRBV20-1
D: -
DNA: TGCAGTGCTAGAGATTTGGGAAAGGGGGATGGCTACACCTTC
CDR3: CSARDLGKGDGYTF